Below are 21 T cell receptor beta chains sequenced from a single sample in a study of Tregs in tolerant kidney transplant recipients. Profiling relied on immunoSEQ multiplex PCR, and the TCRdb table lists in-frame clones only, not all of them. The sample includes about 240,000 clones, roughly 80% seen only once; the top ten take approximately 0.69%. The sample taken for sequencing was CD4+ T cells from blood. All receptors derive from a human donor in good health.

This chain connects TRBV4-1 to TRBJ2-5; unclear D gene. Per germline, CDR1 MGHRA and CDR2 YSYEKL. The V and J ends lost 2 bases and 5 bases respectively, with 9 bases between them. There are 13 residues in the CDR3. CDR3 in DNA: TGCGCCAGCAGCCAACTGAGGCGGGAGACCCAGTACTTC. Protein: CASSQLRRETQYF.

The chain joins TRBV2 to TRBJ2-7; D gene unclear. This CDR3 is built from 13 residues. V lost 4 bases to trimming and J lost 5 bases, with 12 bases between them. The germline V gene encodes CDR1 SNHLY and CDR2 FYNNEI. CDR3 sequence reads: CASSGWPTDEQYF. The CDR3, as DNA: TGTGCCAGCAGTGGTTGGCCTACGGACGAGCAGTACTTC.

This chain uses TRBV19 with TRBJ1-4, with D unresolved. CDR3 length equals 16 residues. V lost 4 bases and J lost 1, with 13 bases in between. Germline V CDR1 and CDR2: LNHDA, SQIVND (reference sequence). The CDR3 bases are TGTGCCAGTAGTACGCGGACCAGTGGAACTAATGAAAAACTGTTTTTT. Residues: CASSTRTSGTNEKLFF.

This chain joins TRBV7-9 and TRBJ1-4; D is perhaps TRBD1 (6 bases). With 5 bases removed from V and 5 bases from J, the gap between germline ends came to 15 bases. The CDR3 extends over 15 amino acids. Per the germline V gene, CDR1 is SEHNR and CDR2 is FQNEAQ (reference sequence). Written as DNA, the CDR3 is TGTGCCAGCAGCCCATTTACAGGGTTGAATGAAAAACTGTTTTTT. Its protein is CASSPFTGLNEKLFF.

V usage is TRBV6-5 and J usage is TRBJ2-7; 7 nucleotides line up with TRBD2. V lost 2 bases and J lost 4; bases outside the gene matches: 5. The germline CDR1 and CDR2 sequences are MNHEY and SVGAGI. This CDR3 is built from 14 residues. The CDR3 sequence: CASSYPGGGYEQYF. CDR3 in DNA: TGTGCCAGCAGTTACCCCGGGGGAGGGTACGAGCAGTACTTC.

This clone was counted between two and nine times. Other DNA sequences in this sample translate to the same CDR3. The chain uses TRBV6-5 and TRBJ1-1; D remains ambiguous. Trimming removed 6 bases at V and 4 bases at J, with 18 bases between. The V gene's germline CDR1 is MNHEY and CDR2 SVGAGI. This CDR3 is built from 15 residues. In nucleotides, the CDR3 is TGTGCCAGCAGGCGACCGGGTCCTAAAACCACTGAAGCTTTCTTT. Its protein is CASRRPGPKTTEAFF.

Here the CDR3 DNA reads TGTGCCAGCAGCCAAGGTGACAGGGAGACTCAGCCCCAGCATTTT. Protein product: CASSQGDRETQPQHF. The rearrangement uses TRBV4-2 and TRBJ1-5; TRBD1 matches 7 bases. The germline V gene has CDR1 LGHNA and CDR2 YNFKEQ. The ends lost 1 base at V and 6 bases at J; junction bases unmatched: 6. CDR3 length: 15 residues.

About this clone: This same CDR3 is encoded by further DNA sequences in the sample. The V gene is TRBV7-3, the J gene TRBJ1-1; D possibly corresponds to TRBD1 (6 bases). The germline V gene has CDR1 SGHTA and CDR2 FQGTGA. This CDR3 is built from 15 residues. V was pared by 6 bases and J by 2 bases, with 16 bases between. The CDR3 DNA follows: TGTGCCAGCAGTACACAGGGAAGGGGAAACACTGAAGCTTTCTTT. This sequence encodes CASSTQGRGNTEAFF.

The genes are TRBV19 and TRBJ1-2, with a possible D match to TRBD1 (6 bases). The CDR3 sequence is 15 residues long. CDR1 and CDR2 from the germline V gene are LNHDA and SQIVND (reference sequence). V lost 0 bases to trimming and J lost 7 bases, with 15 bases between them. Here the CDR3 reads CASSIDSGTPFGYTF. The CDR3 bases are TGTGCCAGTAGTATAGACTCCGGGACACCTTTTGGCTACACCTTC.

In regard to this clone: One base away lies a much larger clone, so this may be a sequencing read error. The sample carries other DNA sequences with the same CDR3. This sequence joins TRBV11-2 and TRBJ2-7, with 7 bases fitting TRBD2. Germline V gives CDR1 SGHAT, CDR2 FQNNGV. This CDR3 is 13 amino acids long. The CDR3 is CASSSPRDYEQYF. In DNA form, the CDR3 reads TGTGCCAGCAGCTCCCCACGGGACTACGAGCAGTACTTT.

The J gene is TRBJ1-1, the V gene TRBV18; 8 bases map to TRBD1. V trimming: 5 bases; J trimming: 1 base; junction bases outside the gene matches: 6. CDR1 is KGHSH, CDR2 LQKENI, per germline. This CDR3 is built from 15 residues. The CDR3 loop is CASSDSGQGNTEAFF. The CDR3, as DNA: TGTGCCAGCTCAGACTCTGGACAGGGGAACACTGAAGCTTTCTTT.

This sequence joins TRBV9 and TRBJ1-1; D ambiguous. V dropped 4 bases and J dropped 8 bases, with 24 bases sitting between them. This CDR3 has 16 residues. Germline CDR1 is SGDLS and CDR2 is YYNGEE. CDR3 in DNA: TGTGCCAGCAGCCCCCCTATAGGGAGACGATCCAACGAAGCTTTCTTT. It specifies CASSPPIGRRSNEAFF.

The rearrangement uses TRBV11-3 and TRBJ1-1, with 12 bases that match TRBD1. V shed 1 base, J shed 4 bases, and the junction held 4 bases outside the gene matches. Germline V gives CDR1 SGHNT, CDR2 YENEEA. This CDR3 spans 16 amino acids. The CDR3 nucleotides are TGTGCCAGCAGCTTAGGGGACAGGGGGCACGGCACTGAAGCTTTCTTT. Protein product: CASSLGDRGHGTEAFF.

The chain links TRBV18 to TRBJ2-7; D tentatively reads TRBD1 or TRBD2 (5 bases each). V shed 5 bases and J shed 0 bases, with 17 bases lying between them. CDR3 size: 16 residues. Germline values: CDR1 KGHSH, CDR2 LQKENI. For the CDR3, the DNA is TGTGCCAGCTCAGCTTCAGGGAGTTCGGTCTCCTACGAGCAGTACTTC. This encodes CASSASGSSVSYEQYF. The whole variable domain, filled in from reference TRBV18 and TRBJ2-7, reads NAGVMQNPRHLVRRRGQEARLRCSPMKGHSHVYWYRQLPEEGLKFMVYLQKENIIDESGMPKERFSAEFPKEGPSILRIQQVVRGDSAAYFCASSASGSSVSYEQYFGPGTRLTVT.

A single count supports this clone. The gene calls are TRBV4-2 and TRBJ2-1, with TRBD2 identical over 13 bases. Germline CDR1 and CDR2: LGHNA and YNFKEQ. With 0 bases clipped from V and 11 bases from J, the junction kept 7 bases outside the gene matches. The CDR3 loop spans 16 amino acids. The CDR3 here is CASSQDRTSGRFKQFF. The CDR3 nucleotides read TGTGCCAGCAGCCAAGACAGGACTAGCGGGAGATTTAAGCAGTTCTTC.

V usage is TRBV10-3 and J usage is TRBJ2-7; 11 bases agree with TRBD2. This CDR3 contains 15 residues. CDR1 ENHRY and CDR2 SYGVKD come from the germline V gene. V lost 1 base, J lost 4 bases, and 3 bases stayed unmatched. CDR3 sequence reads: CAISELGTSGYEQYF. For the CDR3, the DNA is TGTGCCATCAGTGAGTTGGGGACTAGCGGTTACGAGCAGTACTTC.

The genes are TRBV4-1 and TRBJ2-3; a weak D match, TRBD2 (6 bases). The V end lost 0 bases, the J end lost 0 bases, and 13 bases lay between the germline ends. This CDR3 is 17 amino acids long. Germline loops: CDR1 MGHRA, CDR2 YSYEKL. CDR3 nucleotides: TGCGCCAGCAGCCAAGAGGGCGGCGGGGCTAGCACAGATACGCAGTATTTT. It encodes CASSQEGGGASTDTQYF.

J is TRBJ1-1 and V is TRBV7-8; tentative D call: TRBD1 (6 bases). V was shortened by 3 bases and J by 0 bases, with 17 bases between the two germline ends. CDR1 and CDR2 (germline): SGHVS, FQNEAQ. The CDR3 extends over 17 amino acids. DNA of the CDR3: TGTGCCAGCAGCTTCAGGGGTCCGGAGAGCATGAACACTGAAGCTTTCTTT. It encodes CASSFRGPESMNTEAFF.

The CDR3 region is CASSLDRLSGAGLFF. As DNA, the CDR3 is TGTGCCAGCAGCTTAGATCGGTTATCGGGGGCAGGACTGTTTTTT. The genes are TRBV11-2 and TRBJ1-4; a possible D gene is TRBD1 (6 bases). CDR1 and CDR2 (germline): SGHAT, FQNNGV. V gave up 0 bases and J gave up 13 bases, with 18 bases separating them. CDR3 length equals 15 residues.

This clone was detected only a few times. CDR3 sequence (DNA): TGCGCCAGCAGCCCTGGCGCTCCGCAGGACATTCAGTACTTC. This codes for CASSPGAPQDIQYF. The chain joins TRBV5-1 to TRBJ2-4; D not certain. V lost 4 bases and J 8 bases, leaving 16 bases between the germline ends. The CDR3 runs to 14 residues. Germline V lookup: CDR1 SGHRS, CDR2 YFSETQ.

The chain joins TRBV7-9 to TRBJ1-2; TRBD1 matches 8 bases. Germline V gives CDR1 SEHNR, CDR2 FQNEAQ (reference sequence). The CDR3 is 13 amino acids. Unmatched junction bases numbered 2, after V lost 4 bases and J lost 4 bases. CDR3 nucleotides: TGTGCCAGCAGCTGGACAGGGTCCTATGGCTACACCTTC. Translating gives CASSWTGSYGYTF. Full variable domain (rest looked up from reference TRBV7-9 and TRBJ1-2): DTGVSQNPRHKITKRGQNVTFRCDPISEHNRLYWYRQTLGQGPEFLTYFQNEAQLEKSRLLSDRFSAERPKGSFSTLEIQRTEQGDSAMYLCASSWTGSYGYTFGSGTRLTVV.